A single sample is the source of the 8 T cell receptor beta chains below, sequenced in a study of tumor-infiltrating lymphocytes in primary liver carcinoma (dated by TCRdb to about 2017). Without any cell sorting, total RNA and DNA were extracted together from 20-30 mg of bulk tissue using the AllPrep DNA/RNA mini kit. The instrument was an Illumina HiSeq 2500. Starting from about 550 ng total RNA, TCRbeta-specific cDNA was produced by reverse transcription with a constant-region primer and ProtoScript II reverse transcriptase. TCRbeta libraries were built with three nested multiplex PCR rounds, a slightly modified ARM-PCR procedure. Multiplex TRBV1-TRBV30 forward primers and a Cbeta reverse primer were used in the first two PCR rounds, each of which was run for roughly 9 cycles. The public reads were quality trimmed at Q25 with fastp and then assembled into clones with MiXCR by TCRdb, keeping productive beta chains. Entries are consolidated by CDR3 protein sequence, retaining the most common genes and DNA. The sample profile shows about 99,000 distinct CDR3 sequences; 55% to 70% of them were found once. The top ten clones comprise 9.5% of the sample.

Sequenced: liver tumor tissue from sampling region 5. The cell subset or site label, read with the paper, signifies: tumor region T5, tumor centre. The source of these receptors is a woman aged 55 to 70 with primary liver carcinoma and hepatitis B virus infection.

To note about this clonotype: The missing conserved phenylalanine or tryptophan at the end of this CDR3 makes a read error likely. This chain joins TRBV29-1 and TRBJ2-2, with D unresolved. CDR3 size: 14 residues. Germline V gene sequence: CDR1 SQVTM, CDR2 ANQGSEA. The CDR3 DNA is TGCAGTGTTGACCCCACCTCCACGACCGGGGAGCTGTTTATT. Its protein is CSVDPTSTTGELFI.

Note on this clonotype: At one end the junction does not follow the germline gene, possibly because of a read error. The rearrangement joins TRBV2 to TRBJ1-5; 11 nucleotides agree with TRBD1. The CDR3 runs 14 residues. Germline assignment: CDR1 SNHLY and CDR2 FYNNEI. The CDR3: CASSGTGGTQLQHF. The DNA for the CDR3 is TGTGCCAGCAGCGGGACAGGGGGGACTCAGCTCCAGCATTTT. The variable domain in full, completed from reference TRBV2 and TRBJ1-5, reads EPEVTQTPSHQVTQMGQEVILRCVPISNHLYFYWYRQILGQKVEFLVSFYNNEISEKSEIFDDQFSVERPDGSNFTLKIRSTKLEDSAMYFCASSGTGGTQLQHFGDGTRLSIL.

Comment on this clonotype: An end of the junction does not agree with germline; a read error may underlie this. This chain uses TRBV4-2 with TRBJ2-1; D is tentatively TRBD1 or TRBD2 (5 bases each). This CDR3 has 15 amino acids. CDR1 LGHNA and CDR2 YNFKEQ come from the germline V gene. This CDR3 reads CPSSQRETDYNEQFF. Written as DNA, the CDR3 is TGTCCCAGCAGCCAAAGGGAGACAGACTACAATGAGCAGTTCTTC.

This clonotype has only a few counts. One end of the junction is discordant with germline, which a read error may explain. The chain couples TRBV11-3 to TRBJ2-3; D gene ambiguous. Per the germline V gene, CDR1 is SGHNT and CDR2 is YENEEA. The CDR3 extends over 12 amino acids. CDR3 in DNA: TGTGCTAGCAGACCGTTCGGCGATATGCAGTATTTT. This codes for CASRPFGDMQYF.

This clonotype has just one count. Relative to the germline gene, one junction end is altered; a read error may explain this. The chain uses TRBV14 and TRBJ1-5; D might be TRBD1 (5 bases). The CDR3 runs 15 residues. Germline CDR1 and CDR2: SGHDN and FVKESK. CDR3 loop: CASSQDPRAVQPQYF. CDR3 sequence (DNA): TGTGCCAGCAGCCAAGATCCCAGGGCCGTACAGCCCCAGTACTTT. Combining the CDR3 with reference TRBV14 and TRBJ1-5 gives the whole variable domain EAGVTQFPSHSVIEKGQTVTLRCDPISGHDNLYWYRRVMGKEIKFLLHFVKESKQDESGMPNNRFLAERTGGTYSTLKVQPAELEDSGVYFCASSQDPRAVQPQYFGDGTRLSIL.

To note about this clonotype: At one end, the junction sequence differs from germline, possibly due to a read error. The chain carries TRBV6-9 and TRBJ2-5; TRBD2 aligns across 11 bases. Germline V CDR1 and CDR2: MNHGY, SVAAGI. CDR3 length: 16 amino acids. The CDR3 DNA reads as TGTGCCAGCAGTCGGCGACTAGCGGGGTACCAAGAGATCCAGTATTTC. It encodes CASSRRLAGYQEIQYF.

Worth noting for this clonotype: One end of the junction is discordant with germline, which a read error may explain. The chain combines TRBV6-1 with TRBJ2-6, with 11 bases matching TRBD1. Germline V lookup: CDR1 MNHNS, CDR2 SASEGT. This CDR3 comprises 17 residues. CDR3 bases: TGTGTCAGCAGTGAAGGACAGGGGGCCCTTGGAGTCAATGTCCTGACTTTC. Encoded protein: CVSSEGQGALGVNVLTF.

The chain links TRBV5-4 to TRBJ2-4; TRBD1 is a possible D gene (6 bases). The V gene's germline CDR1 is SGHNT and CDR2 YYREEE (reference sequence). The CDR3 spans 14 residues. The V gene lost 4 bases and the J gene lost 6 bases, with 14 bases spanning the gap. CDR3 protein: CASSPGTHLNIQYF. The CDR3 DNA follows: TGTGCCAGCAGCCCGGGGACACACCTAAACATTCAGTACTTC.